This T cell receptor beta chain was obtained from a study of T cells in Graves' hyperthyroidism and ophthalmopathy. TCR beta CDR3 region amplification was performed from RNA transcripts. The HTBI primer set served for first-round RT-PCR of the TCR CDR3. TCRdb recomputed calls from the multiplex PCR reads with MiXCR, one row per CDR3 protein. This sample has approximately 700,000 distinct CDR3 sequences, with around 17% found just once. Germline lookup yields CDR1 DFQATT and CDR2 SNEGSKA (reference sequence). V lost 2 bases to trimming and J lost 0 bases, with 10 bases between them. CDR3 size: 14 residues.

The receptor's source is a man aged 18 to 29 with Graves' hyperthyroidism. This sequence joins TRBV20-1 and TRBJ1-1; D remains unclear. The material sequenced was blood. The CDR3 loop reads CSARRRAVNTEAFF. The CDR3 nucleotides read TGCAGTGCTAGAAGGAGAGCGGTGAACACTGAAGCTTTCTTT.